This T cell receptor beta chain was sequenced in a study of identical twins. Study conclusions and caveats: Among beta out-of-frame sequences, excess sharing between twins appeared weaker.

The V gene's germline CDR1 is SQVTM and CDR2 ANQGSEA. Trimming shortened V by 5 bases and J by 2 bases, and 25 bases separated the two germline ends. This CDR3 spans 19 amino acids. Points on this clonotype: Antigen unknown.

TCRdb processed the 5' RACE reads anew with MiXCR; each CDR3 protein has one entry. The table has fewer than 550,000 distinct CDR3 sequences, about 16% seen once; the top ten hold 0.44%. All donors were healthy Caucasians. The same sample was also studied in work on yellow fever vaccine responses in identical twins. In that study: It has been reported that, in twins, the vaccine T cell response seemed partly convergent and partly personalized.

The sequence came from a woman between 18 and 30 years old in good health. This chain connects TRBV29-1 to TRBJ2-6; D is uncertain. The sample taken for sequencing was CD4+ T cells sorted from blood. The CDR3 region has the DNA TGCAGCGTTATCGAGACAAGCCTCTGGGTGGGTCCTGGGGCCAACGTCCTGACTTTC. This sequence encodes CSVIETSLWVGPGANVLTF.